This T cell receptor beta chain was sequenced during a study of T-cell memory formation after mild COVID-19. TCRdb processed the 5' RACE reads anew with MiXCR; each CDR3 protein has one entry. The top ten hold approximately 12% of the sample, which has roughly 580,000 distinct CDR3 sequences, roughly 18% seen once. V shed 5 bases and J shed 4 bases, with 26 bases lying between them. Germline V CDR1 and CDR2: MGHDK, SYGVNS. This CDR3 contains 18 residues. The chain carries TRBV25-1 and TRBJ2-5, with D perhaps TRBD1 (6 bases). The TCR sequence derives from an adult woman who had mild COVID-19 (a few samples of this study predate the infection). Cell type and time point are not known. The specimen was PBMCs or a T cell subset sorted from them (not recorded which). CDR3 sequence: CASSMITGPGGPRETQYF. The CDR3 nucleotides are TGTGCCAGCAGTATGATTACAGGGCCCGGCGGGCCAAGAGAGACCCAGTACTTC. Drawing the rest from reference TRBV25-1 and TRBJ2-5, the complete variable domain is EADIYQTPRYLVIGTGKKITLECSQTMGHDKMYWYQQDPGMELHLIHYSYGVNSTEKGDLSSESTVSRIRTEHFPLTLESARPSHTSQYLCASSMITGPGGPRETQYFGPGTRLLVL.